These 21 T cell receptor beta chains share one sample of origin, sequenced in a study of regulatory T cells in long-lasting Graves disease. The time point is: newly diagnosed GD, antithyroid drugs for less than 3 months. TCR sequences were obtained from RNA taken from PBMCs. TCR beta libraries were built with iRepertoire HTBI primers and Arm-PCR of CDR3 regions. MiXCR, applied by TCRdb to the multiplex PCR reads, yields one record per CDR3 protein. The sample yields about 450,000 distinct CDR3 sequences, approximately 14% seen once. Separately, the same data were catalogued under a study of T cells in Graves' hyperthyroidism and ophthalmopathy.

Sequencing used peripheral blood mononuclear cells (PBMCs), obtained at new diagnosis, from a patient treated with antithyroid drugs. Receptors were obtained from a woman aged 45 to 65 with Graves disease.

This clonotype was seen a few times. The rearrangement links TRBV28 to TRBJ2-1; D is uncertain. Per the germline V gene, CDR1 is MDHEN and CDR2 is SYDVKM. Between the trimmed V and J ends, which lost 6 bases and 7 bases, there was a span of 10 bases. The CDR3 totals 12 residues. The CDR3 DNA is TGTGCCAGCAGCCTCACAGTTAATGAGCAGTTCTTC. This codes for CASSLTVNEQFF.

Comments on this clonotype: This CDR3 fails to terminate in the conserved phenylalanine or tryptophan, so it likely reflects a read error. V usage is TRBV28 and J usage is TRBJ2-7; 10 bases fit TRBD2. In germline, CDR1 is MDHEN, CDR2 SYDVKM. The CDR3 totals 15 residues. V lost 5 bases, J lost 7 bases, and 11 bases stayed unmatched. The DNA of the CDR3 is TGTGCCAGCAGTCTCCGGGCTAGCGGGAGTAGGGAGCAGTACCTC. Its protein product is CASSLRASGSREQYL.

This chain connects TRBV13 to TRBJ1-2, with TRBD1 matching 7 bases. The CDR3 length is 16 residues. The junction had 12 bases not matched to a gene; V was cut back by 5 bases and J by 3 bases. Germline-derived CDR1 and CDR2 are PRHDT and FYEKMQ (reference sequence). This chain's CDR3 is CASSVLQGKEYYGYTF. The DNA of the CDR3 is TGTGCCAGCAGCGTCCTACAGGGGAAAGAGTACTATGGCTACACCTTC.

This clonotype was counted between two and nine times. CDR3: CASSLLTGQGTDTQYF. Here the CDR3 DNA reads TGTGCCAGCAGCCTTCTGACGGGACAGGGGACAGATACGCAGTATTTT. The chain joins TRBV11-3 to TRBJ2-3; 10 bases are a match to TRBD1. Trimming took 5 bases from V and 3 from J; bases not matched to a gene: 8. CDR1 and CDR2 (germline): SGHNT, YENEEA. The length of the CDR3 is 16 residues. Complete variable domain (other parts from reference TRBV11-3 and TRBJ2-3): EAGVVQSPRYKIIEKKQPVAFWCNPISGHNTLYWYLQNLGQGPELLIRYENEEAVDDSQLPKDRFSAERLKGVDSTLKIQPAELGDSAVYLCASSLLTGQGTDTQYFGPGTRLTVL.

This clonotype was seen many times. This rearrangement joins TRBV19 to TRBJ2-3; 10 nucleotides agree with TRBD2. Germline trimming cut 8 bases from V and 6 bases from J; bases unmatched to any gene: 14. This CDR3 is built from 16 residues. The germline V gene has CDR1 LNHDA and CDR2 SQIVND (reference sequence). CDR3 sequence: CASRGGTSGIGDTQYF. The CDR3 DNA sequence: TGTGCCAGTCGCGGGGGTACTAGCGGGATCGGCGATACGCAGTATTTT. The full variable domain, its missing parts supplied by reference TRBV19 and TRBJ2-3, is DGGITQSPKYLFRKEGQNVTLSCEQNLNHDAMYWYRQDPGQGLRLIYYSQIVNDFQKGDIAEGYSVSREKKESFPLTVTSAQKNPTAFYLCASRGGTSGIGDTQYFGPGTRLTVL.

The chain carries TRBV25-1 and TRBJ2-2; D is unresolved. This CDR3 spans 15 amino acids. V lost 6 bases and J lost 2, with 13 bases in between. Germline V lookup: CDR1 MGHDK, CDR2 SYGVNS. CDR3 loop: CASRQRPTNTGELFF. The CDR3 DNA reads TGTGCCAGCAGACAAAGACCAACTAACACCGGGGAGCTGTTTTTT.

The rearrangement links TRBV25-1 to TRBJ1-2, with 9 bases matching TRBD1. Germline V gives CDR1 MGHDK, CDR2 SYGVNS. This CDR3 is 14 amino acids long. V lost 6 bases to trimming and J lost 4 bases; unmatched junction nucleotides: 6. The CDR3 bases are TGTGCCAGCAGAGGGACAGGGAAGGCCTATGGCTACACCTTC. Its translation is CASRGTGKAYGYTF.

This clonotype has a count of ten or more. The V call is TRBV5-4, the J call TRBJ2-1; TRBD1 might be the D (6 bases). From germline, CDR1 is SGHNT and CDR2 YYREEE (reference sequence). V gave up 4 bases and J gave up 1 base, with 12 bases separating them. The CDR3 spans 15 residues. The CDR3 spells CASSQDSPSYNEQFF. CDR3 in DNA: TGTGCCAGCAGCCAGGACAGCCCTTCCTACAATGAGCAGTTCTTC.

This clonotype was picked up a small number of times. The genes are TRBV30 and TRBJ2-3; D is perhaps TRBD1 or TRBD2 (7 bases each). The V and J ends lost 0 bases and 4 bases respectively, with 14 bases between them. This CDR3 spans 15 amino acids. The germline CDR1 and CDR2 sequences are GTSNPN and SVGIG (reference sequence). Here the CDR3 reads CAWSVRGRGPDTQYF. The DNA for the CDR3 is TGTGCCTGGAGTGTACGGGGGAGGGGGCCAGATACGCAGTATTTT. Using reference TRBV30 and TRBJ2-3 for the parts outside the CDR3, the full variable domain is SQTIHQWPATLVQPVGSPLSLECTVEGTSNPNLYWYRQAAGRGLQLLFYSVGIGQISSEVPQNLSASRPQDRQFILSSKKLLLSDSGFYLCAWSVRGRGPDTQYFGPGTRLTVL.

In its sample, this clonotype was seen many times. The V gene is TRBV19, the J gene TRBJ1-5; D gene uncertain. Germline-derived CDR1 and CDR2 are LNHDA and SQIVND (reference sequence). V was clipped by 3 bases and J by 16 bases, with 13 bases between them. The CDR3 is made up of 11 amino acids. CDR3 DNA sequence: TGTGCCAGTAGTATCGGACTGGTGGTACATTTT. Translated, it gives CASSIGLVVHF.

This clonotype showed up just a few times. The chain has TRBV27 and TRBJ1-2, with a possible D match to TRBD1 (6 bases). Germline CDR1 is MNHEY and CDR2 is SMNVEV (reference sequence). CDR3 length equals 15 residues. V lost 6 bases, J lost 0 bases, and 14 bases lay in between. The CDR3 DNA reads TGTGCCAGCAGGAACAGGGATCTAGCTAACTATGGCTACACCTTC. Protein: CASRNRDLANYGYTF.

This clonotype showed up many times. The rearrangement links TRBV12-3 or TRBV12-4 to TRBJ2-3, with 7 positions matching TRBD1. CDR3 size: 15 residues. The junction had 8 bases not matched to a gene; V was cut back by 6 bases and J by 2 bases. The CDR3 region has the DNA TGTGCCAGCAGCTACCAGGGACAGTTCACAGATACGCAGTATTTT. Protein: CASSYQGQFTDTQYF.

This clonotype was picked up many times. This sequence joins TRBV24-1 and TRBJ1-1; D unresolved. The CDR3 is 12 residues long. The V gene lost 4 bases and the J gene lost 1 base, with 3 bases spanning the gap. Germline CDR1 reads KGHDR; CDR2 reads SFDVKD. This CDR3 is CATSEANTEAFF. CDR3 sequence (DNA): TGTGCCACCAGTGAAGCGAACACTGAAGCTTTCTTT.

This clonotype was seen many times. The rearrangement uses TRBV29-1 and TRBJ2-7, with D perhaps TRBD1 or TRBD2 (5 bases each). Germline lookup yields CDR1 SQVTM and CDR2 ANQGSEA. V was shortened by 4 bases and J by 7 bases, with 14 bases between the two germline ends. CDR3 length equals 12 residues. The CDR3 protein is CSVVRDGWEQYF. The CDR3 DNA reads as TGCAGCGTTGTCAGGGACGGGTGGGAGCAGTACTTC.

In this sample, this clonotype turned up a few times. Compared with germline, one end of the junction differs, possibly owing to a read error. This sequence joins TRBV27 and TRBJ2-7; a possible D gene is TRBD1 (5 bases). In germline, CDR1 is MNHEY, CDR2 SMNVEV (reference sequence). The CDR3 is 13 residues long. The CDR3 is CASSRGAGSGNHF. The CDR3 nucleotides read TGTGCCAGCAGCCGTGGGGCAGGGTCTGGCAATCACTTC.

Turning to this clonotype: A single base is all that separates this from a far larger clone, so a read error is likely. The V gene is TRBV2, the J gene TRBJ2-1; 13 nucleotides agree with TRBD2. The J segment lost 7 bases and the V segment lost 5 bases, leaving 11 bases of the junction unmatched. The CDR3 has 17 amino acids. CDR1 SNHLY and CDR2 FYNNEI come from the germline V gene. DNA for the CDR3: TGTGCCAGCAGTTCCCAGGCCGGGACTAGCGGGATTAATGAGCAGTTCTTC. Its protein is CASSSQAGTSGINEQFF.

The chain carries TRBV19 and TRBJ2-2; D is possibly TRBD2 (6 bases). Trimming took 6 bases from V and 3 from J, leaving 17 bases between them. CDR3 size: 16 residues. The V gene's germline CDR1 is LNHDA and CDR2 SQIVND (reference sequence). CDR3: CASRSQRAQDTGELFF. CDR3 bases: TGTGCCAGTAGGAGCCAGCGGGCGCAGGACACCGGGGAGCTGTTTTTT.

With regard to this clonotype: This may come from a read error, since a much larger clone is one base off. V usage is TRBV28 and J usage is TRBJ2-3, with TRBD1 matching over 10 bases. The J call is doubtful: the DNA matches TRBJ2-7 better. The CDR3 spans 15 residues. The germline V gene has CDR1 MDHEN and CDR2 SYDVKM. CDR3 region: CASSSRGTGEDEQYF. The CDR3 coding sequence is TGTGCCAGCAGCTCCCGAGGGACAGGGGAGGATGAGCAGTACTTC.

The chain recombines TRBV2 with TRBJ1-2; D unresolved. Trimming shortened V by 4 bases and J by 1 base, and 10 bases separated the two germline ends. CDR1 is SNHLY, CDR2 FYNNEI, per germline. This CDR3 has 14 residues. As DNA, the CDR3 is TGTGCCAGCAGTGCAATCGGTGTTAACTATGGCTACACCTTC. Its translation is CASSAIGVNYGYTF.

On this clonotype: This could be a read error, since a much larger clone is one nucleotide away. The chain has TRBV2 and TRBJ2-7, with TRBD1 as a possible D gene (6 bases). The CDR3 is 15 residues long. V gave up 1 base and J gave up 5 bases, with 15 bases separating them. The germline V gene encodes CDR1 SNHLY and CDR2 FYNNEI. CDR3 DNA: TGTGCCAGCAGTGAAGGTCGGAACAGGGTGCACGAGCAGTACTTC. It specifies CASSEGRNRVHEQYF.

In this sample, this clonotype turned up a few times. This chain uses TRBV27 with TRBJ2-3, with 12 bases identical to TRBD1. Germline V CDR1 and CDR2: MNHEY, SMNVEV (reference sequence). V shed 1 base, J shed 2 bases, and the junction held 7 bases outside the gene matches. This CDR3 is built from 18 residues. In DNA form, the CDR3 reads TGTGCCAGCAGTTTATTCCGGCGGGACAGGGGGCTCACAGATACGCAGTATTTT. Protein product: CASSLFRRDRGLTDTQYF.